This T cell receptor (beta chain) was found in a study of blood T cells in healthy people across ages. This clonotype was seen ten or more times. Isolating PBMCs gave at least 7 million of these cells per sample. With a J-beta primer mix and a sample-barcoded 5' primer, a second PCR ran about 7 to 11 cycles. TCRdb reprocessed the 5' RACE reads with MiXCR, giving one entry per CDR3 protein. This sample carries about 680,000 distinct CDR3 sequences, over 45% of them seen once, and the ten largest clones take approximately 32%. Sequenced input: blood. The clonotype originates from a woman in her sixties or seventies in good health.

The CDR3 reads CSVLRRDEQYF. Written as DNA, the CDR3 is TGCAGCGTTCTGAGGAGAGACGAGCAGTACTTC. The rearrangement links TRBV29-1 to TRBJ2-7, with D unclear. Germline V CDR1 and CDR2: SQVTM, ANQGSEA. V gave up 5 bases and J gave up 5 bases, with 10 bases separating them. The CDR3 has 11 residues.